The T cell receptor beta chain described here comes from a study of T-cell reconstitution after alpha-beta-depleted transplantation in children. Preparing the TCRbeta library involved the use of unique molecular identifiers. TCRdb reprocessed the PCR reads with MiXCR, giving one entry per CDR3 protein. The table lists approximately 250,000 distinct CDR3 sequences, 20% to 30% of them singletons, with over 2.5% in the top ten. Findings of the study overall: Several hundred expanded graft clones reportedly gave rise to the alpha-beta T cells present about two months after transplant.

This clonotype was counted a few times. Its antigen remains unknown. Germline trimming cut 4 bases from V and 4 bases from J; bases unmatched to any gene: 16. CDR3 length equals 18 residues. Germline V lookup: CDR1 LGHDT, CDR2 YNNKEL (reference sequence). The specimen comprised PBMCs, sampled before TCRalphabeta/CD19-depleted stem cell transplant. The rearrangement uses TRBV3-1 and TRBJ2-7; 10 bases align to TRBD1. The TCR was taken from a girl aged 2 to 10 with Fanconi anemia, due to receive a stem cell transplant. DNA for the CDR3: TGTGCCAGCAGCCCGACCATACCCGGGACAGGGGTTGTTTACGAGCAGTACTTC. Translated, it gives CASSPTIPGTGVVYEQYF.